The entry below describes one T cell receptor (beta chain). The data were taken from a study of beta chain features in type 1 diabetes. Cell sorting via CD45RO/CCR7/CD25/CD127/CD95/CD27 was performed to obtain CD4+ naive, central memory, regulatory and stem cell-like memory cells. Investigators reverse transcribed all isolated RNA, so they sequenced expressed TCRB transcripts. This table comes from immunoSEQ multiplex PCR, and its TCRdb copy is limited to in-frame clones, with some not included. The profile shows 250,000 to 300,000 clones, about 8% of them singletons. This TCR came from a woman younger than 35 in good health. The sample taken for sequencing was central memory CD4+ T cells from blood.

The CDR3 nucleotides are TGTGCCTGGAGTTACTTCCAGGGGGCGTATGGTGGTGGCTACACCTTC. Translated: CAWSYFQGAYGGGYTF. The gene calls are TRBV30 and TRBJ1-2; 8 nucleotides match TRBD1. CDR1 is GTSNPN, CDR2 SVGIG, per germline (reference sequence). Trimming took 2 bases from V and 7 from J; bases not matched to a gene: 15. This CDR3 region has 16 residues.